Below are 21 T cell receptor beta chains sequenced from a single sample in a study of human thymus T cells. TCRdb's table, derived via immunoSEQ multiplex PCR, lists solely in-frame clones and lacks some. The sample carries 40,000 to 45,000 clones, approximately 95% recorded once. Sequencing input: blood. All receptors derive from a boy under two years old with a congenital heart defect but otherwise immunologically healthy.

The chain employs TRBV10-3 and TRBJ2-3; TRBD1 matches at 7 bases. This CDR3 has 15 residues. V gave up 6 bases and J gave up 0 bases; unmatched junction bases: 6. CDR1 is ENHRY, CDR2 SYGVKD, per germline. The CDR3 DNA is TGTGCCATCAGCTCAGGGACAGCTAGCACAGATACGCAGTATTTT. Its protein is CAISSGTASTDTQYF.

The chain has TRBV5-1 and TRBJ2-5; a weak D match, TRBD1 (6 bases). CDR1 is SGHRS and CDR2 is YFSETQ in the germline V gene. The CDR3 covers 13 residues. V was clipped by 1 base and J by 5 bases, with 9 bases between them. CDR3 sequence (DNA): TGCGCCAGCAGCTTGTCGCAGGGGGAGACCCAGTACTTC. This encodes CASSLSQGETQYF. Together with reference TRBV5-1 and TRBJ2-5, the CDR3 gives the full variable domain: KAGVTQTPRYLIKTRGQQVTLSCSPISGHRSVSWYQQTPGQGLQFLFEYFSETQRNKGNFPGRFSGRQFSNSRSEMNVSTLELGDSALYLCASSLSQGETQYFGPGTRLLVL.

This sequence joins TRBV28 and TRBJ2-5, with 10 bases aligning to TRBD2. The CDR3 length is 15 residues. The germline CDR1 and CDR2 sequences are MDHEN and SYDVKM. J was trimmed by 5 bases and V by 7 bases; bases with no gene match: 10. CDR3 in DNA: TGTGCCAGCATGAGCGGGGGGGGTACTCATGAGACCCAGTACTTC. Translating it yields CASMSGGGTHETQYF.

The rearrangement links TRBV7-9 to TRBJ2-7; tentatively, D is TRBD2 (5 bases). Trimming removed 2 bases from V and 3 bases from J, with 11 bases in between. The CDR3 runs to 14 residues. The germline V gene encodes CDR1 SEHNR and CDR2 FQNEAQ (reference sequence). The CDR3 DNA sequence: TGTGCCAGCAGCTTATCATCTAGCAGCTACGAGCAGTACTTC. As protein: CASSLSSSSYEQYF.

This clone was detected only once. The V and J genes are TRBV6-5 and TRBJ2-4; either TRBD1 or TRBD2 may fit D (5 bases each). The V end lost 2 bases, the J end lost 0 bases, and 8 bases lay between the germline ends. Germline CDR1 is MNHEY and CDR2 is SVGAGI. The CDR3 runs 15 residues. The chain's CDR3 is CASSYGGVAKNIQYF. The CDR3 DNA reads TGTGCCAGCAGTTACGGGGGAGTAGCCAAAAACATTCAGTACTTC.

The chain couples TRBV7-2 to TRBJ2-7, with D perhaps matching TRBD2 (5 bases). Germline loops: CDR1 SGHTA, CDR2 FQGNSA. V gave up 4 bases and J gave up 3 bases, with 13 bases separating them. The CDR3 has 14 amino acids. CDR3 coding DNA: TGTGCCAGCAGCTCCCCACTAGGGAGCTACGAGCAGTACTTC. It translates to CASSSPLGSYEQYF.

This clone was seen once. V and J are TRBV5-8 and TRBJ1-2; D is uncertain. Trimming pared 4 bases from V and 12 bases from J, leaving 4 bases between. The V gene's germline CDR1 is SGHTS and CDR2 YDEGEE. The CDR3 runs 8 residues. For the CDR3, the DNA is TGTGCCAGCAGCCCGGACACCTTC. Amino acids: CASSPDTF. Filled out from reference TRBV5-8 and TRBJ1-2, the complete variable domain reads EAGVTQSPTHLIKTRGQQATLRCSPISGHTSVYWYQQALGLGLQFLLWYDEGEERNRGNFPPRFSGRQFPNYSSELNVNALELEDSALYLCASSPDTFGSGTRLTVV.

The rearrangement joins TRBV6-5 to TRBJ2-5; a weak D match, TRBD1 (6 bases). CDR1 and CDR2 (germline): MNHEY, SVGAGI. V lost 4 bases and J lost 5, with 17 bases in between. The CDR3 consists of 15 residues. The CDR3 DNA reads TGTGCCAGCAGTTCCGTGGGACCGAGGGGGGAGACCCAGTACTTC. This sequence encodes CASSSVGPRGETQYF.

This chain joins TRBV5-1 and TRBJ2-3, with 7 bases matching TRBD2. This CDR3 contains 13 residues. The J segment lost 1 base and the V segment lost 5 bases, leaving 1 base of the junction unmatched. CDR1 is SGHRS, CDR2 YFSETQ, per germline. The CDR3 region is CASSGGGTDTQYF. The CDR3 DNA reads TGCGCCAGCAGTGGGGGGGGCACAGATACGCAGTATTTT.

The CDR3: CASRGRGGGYGYTF. CDR3 in DNA: TGTGCCAGCAGGGGAAGGGGTGGAGGCTATGGCTACACCTTC. This chain joins TRBV2 and TRBJ1-2; D is possibly TRBD1 (5 bases). There are 14 residues in the CDR3. The V gene's germline CDR1 is SNHLY and CDR2 FYNNEI. Trimming removed 6 bases from V and 4 bases from J, with 15 bases in between.

The genes are TRBV11-2 and TRBJ1-4; a possible D gene is TRBD1 (5 bases). Trimming stripped 3 bases from V and 5 bases from J, with 19 bases between. The CDR3 contains 17 residues. Germline-derived CDR1 and CDR2 are SGHAT and FQNNGV. This CDR3 reads CASSFTGPLNLNEKLFF. The CDR3, as DNA: TGTGCCAGCAGCTTCACAGGACCTTTAAACCTAAATGAAAAACTGTTTTTT.

This clone has more than one count but fewer than ten. The chain combines TRBV30 with TRBJ2-3, with D perhaps matching TRBD2 (6 bases). Germline loops: CDR1 GTSNPN, CDR2 SVGIG (reference sequence). The V gene lost 2 bases and the J gene lost 6 bases, with 6 bases spanning the gap. There are 11 residues in the CDR3. The chain's CDR3 is CAWSSGDTQYF. CDR3 sequence (DNA): TGTGCCTGGAGTAGCGGGGATACGCAGTATTTT.

The CDR3 DNA reads TGCGCCAGCAGCCGAGTGGACAAGAACACTGAAGCTTTCTTT. Translating it yields CASSRVDKNTEAFF. The chain uses TRBV5-1 and TRBJ1-1, with D tentatively TRBD1 (5 bases). The CDR3 is 14 residues long. V was shortened by 4 bases and J by 1 base, with 11 bases between the two germline ends. Germline V gene sequence: CDR1 SGHRS, CDR2 YFSETQ. The complete variable domain, with remaining parts taken from reference TRBV5-1 and TRBJ1-1, reads KAGVTQTPRYLIKTRGQQVTLSCSPISGHRSVSWYQQTPGQGLQFLFEYFSETQRNKGNFPGRFSGRQFSNSRSEMNVSTLELGDSALYLCASSRVDKNTEAFFGQGTRLTVV.

Here the CDR3 reads CASSQGTSGGRGPQYF. The CDR3 coding sequence is TGCGCCAGCAGCCAAGGGACTAGCGGGGGGAGGGGGCCGCAGTATTTT. J is TRBJ2-3 and V is TRBV4-3; 14 nucleotides match TRBD2. Germline V gene data show CDR1 as LGHNA and CDR2 as YSLEER. Trimming at V came to 1 base and at J to 10 bases, leaving 7 bases not matched to a gene. The CDR3 is 16 residues long.

The V gene is TRBV11-3, the J gene TRBJ2-2; TRBD2 matches at 8 bases. The J segment lost 4 bases and the V segment lost 1 base, leaving 2 bases of the junction unmatched. This CDR3 has 15 residues. CDR1 is SGHNT and CDR2 is YENEEA in the germline V gene. CDR3 nucleotides: TGTGCCAGCAGCTTAGCTGGGACTAGCACCGGGGAGCTGTTTTTT. Translated, it gives CASSLAGTSTGELFF. Together with reference TRBV11-3 and TRBJ2-2, the CDR3 gives the full variable domain: EAGVVQSPRYKIIEKKQPVAFWCNPISGHNTLYWYLQNLGQGPELLIRYENEEAVDDSQLPKDRFSAERLKGVDSTLKIQPAELGDSAVYLCASSLAGTSTGELFFGEGSRLTVL.

The CDR3 DNA reads as TGTGCCAGCAGCCCCGGGACAGGGGCTGGCTACACCTTC. Amino acid sequence: CASSPGTGAGYTF. The V and J genes are TRBV7-8 and TRBJ1-2, with TRBD1 matching 10 bases. V gave up 5 bases and J gave up 7 bases; unmatched junction bases: 4. Germline CDR1 is SGHVS and CDR2 is FQNEAQ. The CDR3 is 13 amino acids.

V usage is TRBV5-1 and J usage is TRBJ2-7; D unresolved. Germline loops: CDR1 SGHRS, CDR2 YFSETQ. The V end was cut by 0 bases, the J end by 2 bases, with 9 bases between. The CDR3 covers 14 residues. In DNA form, the CDR3 reads TGCGCCAGCAGCTTGGCGGCGCCCCCCTACGAGCAGTACTTC. This gives the protein CASSLAAPPYEQYF.

The chain carries TRBV27 and TRBJ2-3; D call uncertain. This CDR3 is built from 11 residues. Per the germline V gene, CDR1 is MNHEY and CDR2 is SMNVEV (reference sequence). The ends were cut back, 6 bases at V and 1 base at J, with 2 bases in the middle. The CDR3 coding sequence is TGTGCCAGCAGAGGCACAGATACGCAGTATTTT. It is translated as CASRGTDTQYF.

The gene calls are TRBV4-3 and TRBJ2-1; 7 nucleotides line up with TRBD2. Germline assignment: CDR1 LGHNA and CDR2 YSLEER. Losses at the gene ends were 4 bases for V and 7 bases for J; bases not matched to a gene: 4. The CDR3 spans 13 residues. CDR3 bases: TGCGCCAGCAGCCTGACTAGCAAAAATGAGCAGTTCTTC. Translation gives CASSLTSKNEQFF.

V is TRBV9 and J is TRBJ1-2; D not certain. V was shortened by 0 bases and J by 6 bases, with 6 bases between the two germline ends. Germline values: CDR1 SGDLS, CDR2 YYNGEE. This CDR3 comprises 12 residues. The chain's CDR3 is CASSVAGNGYTF. The DNA for the CDR3 is TGTGCCAGCAGCGTAGCTGGCAATGGCTACACCTTC.

The table lists this clone with a count of one. The rearrangement joins TRBV5-1 to TRBJ2-5; TRBD1 matches 7 bases. Looked up from germline, CDR1 is SGHRS and CDR2 is YFSETQ. This CDR3 contains 13 residues. With V trimmed by 2 bases and J by 5 bases, 3 bases remained unmatched. The CDR3 bases are TGCGCCAGCAGCTTCGACAGGGCGGAGACCCAGTACTTC. The encoded protein is CASSFDRAETQYF.